The clone carrying this T cell receptor beta chain has at least ten counts. Its antigen is unidentified. Using constant-segment primers, 5'RACE produced TCR alpha and TCR beta cDNA libraries carrying sample barcodes and UMIs. One entry per CDR3 protein results from TCRdb running MiXCR on the 5' RACE reads. The repertoire consists of under 40,000 distinct CDR3 sequences, with roughly 7.2% occurring once and the leading ten covering about 32%. This sample stems from a study of T-cell memory formation after mild COVID-19. Study results and caveats: Some SARS-CoV-2-responding clones were already detected in memory before infection. CD4+ contracting clones were mainly CM and EM; CD8+ ones, EMRA. Proof of SARS-CoV-2 specificity was absent for the second-wave clones that crested on day 37.

Trimming removed 5 bases at V and 3 bases at J, with 11 bases between. The germline gives CDR1 SGHTA, CDR2 FQGNSA. The CDR3 runs 14 residues. Input material: PBMCs or a T cell subset sorted from them (not recorded which). This receptor was identified in a man aged 18 to 29 who had mild COVID-19 (a few samples of this study predate the infection). Cell type and time point are not known. This chain joins TRBV7-2 and TRBJ1-5, with D possibly matching TRBD1 (6 bases). The CDR3 DNA reads as TGTGCCAGCAGCCCCAGGGGATCCAATCAGCCCCAGCATTTT. Translation: CASSPRGSNQPQHF.